The 24 T cell receptor beta chains below were found in one sample sequenced in a study of T cell changes during pregnancy in multiple sclerosis. The protocol was immunoSEQ multiplex PCR, while the TCRdb copy is restricted to in-frame clones and leaves out a portion. This table holds roughly 72,000 clones, more than 90% found once. This sample comprised CD4+ T cells from peripheral blood mononuclear cells, obtained before pregnancy. The receptor set was obtained from a female donor with multiple sclerosis, enrolled in a pregnancy study.

J is TRBJ2-3 and V is TRBV1; the table's TRBD1 call for D was not verified on the DNA. TRBV1 is a listed pseudogene. The CDR3 loop spans 17 amino acids. CDR3 region: CTPPDSSQVQGAGTQYF. The CDR3 DNA sequence: TGCACCCCCCCGGACAGCAGCCAAGTGCAGGGTGCAGGGACGCAGTATTTT.

The genes are TRBV2 and TRBJ2-1; no firm D call. This CDR3 is built from 15 residues. From germline, CDR1 is SNHLY and CDR2 FYNNEI. Deletions cut 0 bases from V and 8 bases from J, with 14 bases between. DNA for the CDR3: TGTGCCAGCAGTGAAGCGATTTCCCGGTTCGATGAGCAGTTCTTC. It is translated as CASSEAISRFDEQFF.

The gene calls are TRBV7-8 and TRBJ1-5; TRBD1 matches at 9 bases. Per the germline V gene, CDR1 is SGHVS and CDR2 is FQNEAQ. The V and J ends lost 4 bases and 2 bases, in that order; junction bases with no gene match: 6. This CDR3 is 16 amino acids long. The CDR3 reads CASSSETGGRNQPQHF. The CDR3 DNA follows: TGTGCCAGCAGCTCAGAAACAGGGGGCCGCAATCAGCCCCAGCATTTT.

V usage is TRBV29-1 and J usage is TRBJ1-5, with D unresolved. This CDR3 region has 13 residues. The V end lost 7 bases, the J end lost 6 bases, and 16 bases lay between the germline ends. Germline loops: CDR1 SQVTM, CDR2 ANQGSEA. The CDR3 nucleotides are TGCAGCGGATCAGGAGGTCCGGGTCAGCCCCAGCATTTT. This translates into CSGSGGPGQPQHF.

The chain's CDR3 is CASSSLKETRDRGNSPLHF. CDR3 nucleotide sequence: TGTGCCAGCAGTTCACTCAAAGAGACTCGGGACAGGGGGAATTCACCCCTCCACTTT. V usage is TRBV27 and J usage is TRBJ1-6; 11 bases are a match to TRBD1. Germline V gene sequence: CDR1 MNHEY, CDR2 SMNVEV (reference sequence). With V trimmed by 4 bases and J by 7 bases, 15 bases remained unmatched. The CDR3 is 19 amino acids.

This clone is a singleton in its sample. The V call is TRBV7-9, the J call TRBJ1-4; D remains unclear. Germline CDR1 and CDR2: SEHNR and FQNEAQ (reference sequence). The CDR3 loop spans 15 amino acids. Trimming removed 3 bases at V and 0 bases at J, with 8 bases between. CDR3 DNA sequence: TGTGCCAGCAGCTTTAACAGAGCAACTAATGAAAAACTGTTTTTT. Amino acid sequence: CASSFNRATNEKLFF.

The chain has TRBV5-4 and TRBJ1-6, with 8 bases fitting TRBD1. J lost 5 bases, V lost 4 bases, and 8 bases had no gene match. This CDR3 region has 16 residues. Germline CDR1 SGHNT, CDR2 YYREEE (reference sequence). CDR3 coding DNA: TGTGCCAGCAGCCTCGGACAGGGAAAACATAATTCACCCCTCCACTTT. This encodes CASSLGQGKHNSPLHF.

The table lists this clone with a count of one. The chain recombines TRBV7-2 with TRBJ2-7, with D perhaps TRBD1 (5 bases). Trimming stripped 1 base from V and 7 bases from J, with 14 bases between. The CDR3 loop spans 14 amino acids. Per germline, CDR1 SGHTA and CDR2 FQGNSA. CDR3 bases: TGTGCCAGCAGCTTAGTCCCTCCCCCAGGGGAGCAGTACTTC. Translated, it gives CASSLVPPPGEQYF.

V and J are TRBV5-1 and TRBJ2-6; possibly TRBD1 for D (5 bases). V was shortened by 4 bases and J by 2 bases, with 7 bases between the two germline ends. Germline V CDR1 and CDR2: SGHRS, YFSETQ. The CDR3 runs 14 residues. This CDR3 is CASSPGTGANVLTF. CDR3 sequence (DNA): TGCGCCAGCAGCCCAGGGACTGGGGCCAACGTCCTGACTTTC. The full variable domain, with the rest looked up from reference TRBV5-1 and TRBJ2-6, is KAGVTQTPRYLIKTRGQQVTLSCSPISGHRSVSWYQQTPGQGLQFLFEYFSETQRNKGNFPGRFSGRQFSNSRSEMNVSTLELGDSALYLCASSPGTGANVLTFGAGSRLTVL.

The J gene is TRBJ2-1, the V gene TRBV12-5, with 7 bases identical to TRBD1. CDR3 length: 14 amino acids. Germline V gene data show CDR1 as LGHNT and CDR2 as FRNRAP. The V segment lost 2 bases and the J segment 4 bases; nucleotides outside the gene matches: 2. The CDR3 DNA reads TGTGCTAGTGGTTTGTGGGACAGTTACAATGAGCAGTTCTTC. Its protein is CASGLWDSYNEQFF.

The chain joins TRBV5-1 to TRBJ1-2, with D perhaps TRBD1 (6 bases). Looked up from germline, CDR1 is SGHRS and CDR2 is YFSETQ. CDR3 size: 15 residues. Trimming cost V 1 base and J 1 base, with 11 bases left between them. The CDR3: CASSLYRALNYGYTF. For the CDR3, the DNA is TGCGCCAGCAGCTTGTACAGGGCGCTTAACTATGGCTACACCTTC.

The chain recombines TRBV5-6 with TRBJ2-3; TRBD1 matches 9 bases. CDR3 length: 16 residues. Germline CDR1 SGHDT, CDR2 YYEEEE. The J segment lost 0 bases and the V segment lost 4 bases, leaving 6 bases of the junction unmatched. CDR3 DNA sequence: TGTGCCAGCAGCGGCACGGGGACAGGGAGCACAGATACGCAGTATTTT. Its translation: CASSGTGTGSTDTQYF.

This clone has more than one count but fewer than ten. The gene calls are TRBV7-9 and TRBJ1-1; 9 nucleotides align to TRBD1. Germline V gene sequence: CDR1 SEHNR, CDR2 FQNEAQ (reference sequence). The V segment lost 1 base and the J segment 7 bases; nucleotides outside the gene matches: 7. The length of the CDR3 is 15 residues. The CDR3 protein is CASSLGRWTGVEAFF. DNA of the CDR3: TGTGCCAGCAGCTTAGGTAGATGGACAGGGGTTGAAGCTTTCTTT.

This chain links TRBV28 with TRBJ1-2; 11 nucleotides match TRBD1. Germline V gene sequence: CDR1 MDHEN, CDR2 SYDVKM. The V gene end was trimmed by 5 bases and the J gene end by 6 bases; junction bases not matched to a gene: 11. The CDR3 loop spans 16 amino acids. The DNA of the CDR3 is TGTGCCAGCAGTCCCCTATGGACAGGGGGCGCCGATGGCTACACCTTC. This translates into CASSPLWTGGADGYTF.

This clone was seen once. For the CDR3, the DNA is TGTGCCAGCAGCCAAGAGTTGACACCGCTCGGAGCTTTCTTT. Protein product: CASSQELTPLGAFF. This chain links TRBV14 with TRBJ1-1; D gene ambiguous. The CDR3 is 14 residues long. With 0 bases removed from V and 10 bases from J, the gap between germline ends came to 15 bases. The germline V gene has CDR1 SGHDN and CDR2 FVKESK.

The rearrangement links TRBV19 to TRBJ1-5; D is uncertain. CDR1 LNHDA and CDR2 SQIVND come from the germline V gene (reference sequence). V was shortened by 3 bases and J by 7 bases, with 16 bases between the two germline ends. This CDR3 region has 15 residues. This CDR3 reads CASSIYAGLEQPQHF. CDR3 sequence (DNA): TGTGCCAGTAGTATTTACGCGGGGTTAGAGCAGCCCCAGCATTTT.

The chain joins TRBV6-5 to TRBJ1-5; D gene unclear. The CDR3 length is 15 residues. Germline assignment: CDR1 MNHEY and CDR2 SVGAGI. Trimming left V 2 bases short and J 0 bases short, with 8 bases between. The CDR3 protein is CASSYALNSNQPQHF. The CDR3 region has the DNA TGTGCCAGCAGTTACGCACTGAATAGCAATCAGCCCCAGCATTTT.

This clone was recorded only once. The V call is TRBV7-6, the J call TRBJ2-1; TRBD1 matches 8 bases. The trim removed 4 bases at V and 10 bases at J, leaving 3 bases unmatched. Germline V gene lookup returns CDR1 SGHVS and CDR2 FNYEAQ. The CDR3 extends over 12 amino acids. The CDR3 spells CASSSTGVEQFF. DNA of the CDR3: TGTGCCAGCAGCTCGACAGGGGTGGAGCAGTTCTTC.

The gene calls are TRBV10-1 and TRBJ2-5; 8 nucleotides match TRBD2. CDR1 is WNHNN and CDR2 is SYGVQD in the germline V gene (reference sequence). The CDR3 is 14 residues long. With 5 bases clipped from V and 4 bases from J, the junction kept 6 bases outside the gene matches. CDR3 DNA: TGCGCCAGCAGTCCTTCTACTAGCGGAGAGACCCAGTACTTC. Translated: CASSPSTSGETQYF.

The chain has TRBV19 and TRBJ1-1; no definite D call. V lost 5 bases to trimming and J lost 11 bases, with 12 bases between them. The CDR3 consists of 11 residues. Germline loops: CDR1 LNHDA, CDR2 SQIVND (reference sequence). In nucleotides, the CDR3 is TGTGCCAGTAGTTTTTCCGGTCCCGCTTTCTTT. The encoded protein is CASSFSGPAFF.

The V call is TRBV7-6, the J call TRBJ1-2; D is unclear. Per germline, CDR1 SGHVS and CDR2 FNYEAQ. The CDR3 is made up of 14 amino acids. The V end lost 0 bases, the J end lost 6 bases, and 11 bases lay between the germline ends. In DNA form, the CDR3 reads TGTGCCAGCAGCTTAGCGGCGGGCGCAGATGGCTACACCTTC. Translated, it gives CASSLAAGADGYTF.

The V and J genes are TRBV27 and TRBJ1-6; weak D call: TRBD1 (5 bases). This CDR3 contains 16 residues. Trimming pared 5 bases from V and 5 bases from J, leaving 16 bases between. CDR1 and CDR2 (germline): MNHEY, SMNVEV (reference sequence). DNA for the CDR3: TGTGCCAGCAGTGCCTCGGGCGGGACTGATAATTCACCCCTCCACTTT. Protein: CASSASGGTDNSPLHF.

The V call is TRBV2, the J call TRBJ1-1; TRBD1 might be the D (5 bases). The CDR3 runs 14 residues. The germline V gene encodes CDR1 SNHLY and CDR2 FYNNEI. Trimming left V 8 bases short and J 0 bases short, with 13 bases between. The CDR3 DNA follows: TGTGCCAGCGCCGGGGGGGGGATGAACACTGAAGCTTTCTTT. Its translation: CASAGGGMNTEAFF.

The chain joins TRBV19 to TRBJ1-5; no firm D call. CDR3 length: 16 residues. CDR1 is LNHDA, CDR2 SQIVND, per germline (reference sequence). The V end was cut by 3 bases, the J end by 0 bases, with 12 bases between. In DNA, the CDR3 is TGTGCCAGTAGTATGAGGGCTCTCCTTAGCAATCAGCCCCAGCATTTT. Residues: CASSMRALLSNQPQHF.